The sample holds many counts of the clone carrying this T cell receptor beta chain. As yet, its antigen is unknown. Source study methods: TCR counts had a median of about 99,000 per sample and spanned roughly 20,000 to 750,000. Each CDR3 protein gets one entry after TCRdb re-called the RACE reads with MiXCR. It is TCRdb's table, rather than the study itself, that gives the V and J calls and clone size. There are some 400,000 distinct CDR3 sequences in the sample; roughly 5% occur only once, and approximately 2.8% lies in the top ten. The data were obtained in a study of human T cells and chemical hapten exposure. Background on the study: Each week of the roughly 24-week study, patients had diphenylcyclopropenone applied to the scalp. General study points: Having alopecia, donors may respond immunologically unlike healthy people.

Documented time point: pre-sensitization, week 0. Treatment indicated: therapeutic diphenylcyclopropenone sensitization with weekly scalp DPC. This TCR was sampled from a woman aged 45 to 65 with alopecia areata. Some clones in this sample may be carry-over from other donors' samples. Sequencing used whole blood, obtained in connection with sensitization to the hapten diphenylcyclopropenone (DPC).

This CDR3 reads CASSPRDNTGELFF. CDR3 nucleotides: TGTGCCAGCAGCCCCCGGGACAACACCGGGGAGCTGTTTTTT. The J gene is TRBJ2-2, the V gene TRBV9; either TRBD1 or TRBD2 may supply D (5 bases each). This CDR3 comprises 14 residues. Germline loops: CDR1 SGDLS, CDR2 YYNGEE. V shed 4 bases and J shed 2 bases, with 9 bases lying between them.